The next 11 T cell receptor beta chains were all read from a single sample in a study of T cell repertoires in cytomegalovirus infection. No antigen has been assigned to these receptors. TCRdb redid the calling of the reads with MiXCR, one entry per CDR3 protein. Among hundreds of thousands of distinct CDR3 sequences, 30% to 35% were seen once, and the ten largest hold about a sixth. The starting material was cultured PBMCs, obtained from culture after CMV antigen stimulation. The receptors stem from a human donor in good health (CMV status not recorded). Some clones in this sample may be carry-over from other donors' samples.

There are a few counts of this clonotype. This chain uses TRBV11-2 with TRBJ1-3; D might be TRBD1 (5 bases). CDR3 size: 18 residues. V lost 5 bases, J lost 4 bases, and 24 bases lay in between. CDR1 and CDR2 (germline): SGHAT, FQNNGV. The CDR3 here is CASSAFGKTGARGNTIYF. DNA for the CDR3: TGTGCCAGCAGCGCCTTCGGAAAAACAGGAGCTAGGGGAAACACCATATATTTT.

The V and J genes are TRBV6-2 or TRBV6-3 and TRBJ2-7, with 7 bases that match TRBD2. The CDR3 is made up of 13 amino acids. After removal of 0 bases from V and 6 bases from J, the junction contained 2 bases not matched to a gene. Looked up from germline, CDR1 is MNHEY and CDR2 is SVGEGT. CDR3 bases: TGTGCCAGCAGTTACTCGGGGGGGATCGAGCAGTACGTC. Its protein is CASSYSGGIEQYV.

V usage is TRBV10-3 and J usage is TRBJ2-5; the D is unclear. CDR1 is ENHRY and CDR2 is SYGVKD in the germline V gene. CDR3 length equals 15 residues. V was clipped by 0 bases and J by 2 bases, with 10 bases between them. The CDR3 coding sequence is TGTGCCATCAGTGAGTCCCCATACGAACAAGAGACCCAGTACTTC. Translated: CAISESPYEQETQYF.

The chain combines TRBV20-1 with TRBJ1-3, with D hard to call. The CDR3 has 13 residues. The V gene's germline CDR1 is DFQATT and CDR2 SNEGSKA (reference sequence). V was cut by 4 bases and J by 4 bases, with 11 bases left in between. The CDR3 is CSAKEPLGNTIYF. CDR3 coding DNA: TGCAGTGCTAAAGAACCGTTAGGAAACACCATATATTTT.

This clonotype has only a few counts. CDR3 DNA sequence: TGTGCCAGCAGTCCCTGGACAGGGAATGAGCAGTTCTTC. It translates to CASSPWTGNEQFF. This chain links TRBV6-2 or TRBV6-3 with TRBJ2-1, with 8 bases fitting TRBD1. Per germline, CDR1 MNHEY and CDR2 SVGEGT. CDR3 length: 13 residues. V was pared by 5 bases and J by 7 bases, with 4 bases of the junction left unmatched.

The J gene is TRBJ1-2, the V gene TRBV7-2; 10 bases fit TRBD1. The CDR3 sequence is 18 residues long. The J segment lost 0 bases and the V segment lost 2 bases, leaving 9 bases of the junction unmatched. Germline assignment: CDR1 SGHTA and CDR2 FQGNSA. The CDR3 reads CASSLFGTGASTNYGYTF. Written as DNA, the CDR3 is TGTGCCAGCAGCTTATTTGGGACAGGGGCATCCACTAACTATGGCTACACCTTC.

This chain joins TRBV2 and TRBJ1-5, with D tentatively TRBD1 (5 bases). Germline loops: CDR1 SNHLY, CDR2 FYNNEI. CDR3 size: 16 residues. V was shortened by 2 bases and J by 5 bases, with 16 bases between the two germline ends. The CDR3: CASSELFGQGHQPQHF. The CDR3 nucleotides read TGTGCCAGCAGTGAATTGTTTGGGCAGGGTCATCAGCCCCAGCATTTT.

V usage is TRBV30 and J usage is TRBJ1-1; D perhaps matches TRBD1 (5 bases). V was trimmed by 2 bases and J by 3 bases, leaving 16 bases between them. This CDR3 has 15 residues. Germline lookup yields CDR1 GTSNPN and CDR2 SVGIG (reference sequence). CDR3 in DNA: TGTGCCTGGAGTTCCTGGGGGGGGTCGGACACTGAAGCTTTCTTT. As protein: CAWSSWGGSDTEAFF.

This clonotype showed up many times. V is TRBV5-3 and J is TRBJ2-7, with D unresolved. TRBV5-3 is an open reading frame, and its role is uncertain. This CDR3 spans 16 amino acids. The V end lost 5 bases, the J end lost 3 bases, and 21 bases lay between the germline ends. This CDR3 reads CARSRRLPRQIYEQYV. The CDR3 DNA sequence: TGTGCCAGAAGTCGCCGACTTCCCCGGCAGATCTACGAGCAGTACGTC.

This chain joins TRBV6-2 or TRBV6-3 and TRBJ2-1; 12 positions agree with TRBD2. Germline values: CDR1 MNHEY, CDR2 SVGEGT. The V segment lost 6 bases and the J segment 8 bases; nucleotides outside the gene matches: 11. The CDR3 totals 16 residues. The CDR3 reads CASRTPGTSGLYEQFF. The CDR3 DNA is TGTGCCAGCAGGACTCCAGGGACTAGCGGGCTGTATGAGCAGTTCTTC.

In this sample, this clonotype turned up many times. V and J are TRBV7-2 and TRBJ2-7; D is possibly TRBD1 (6 bases). Trimming cost V 5 bases and J 3 bases, with 14 bases left between them. This CDR3 is 14 amino acids long. CDR1 SGHTA and CDR2 FQGNSA come from the germline V gene. The CDR3 bases are TGTGCCAGCAGCCCCGGGACACATATCTACGAGCAGTACTTC. This translates into CASSPGTHIYEQYF.